This is a list of T cell receptor beta chains from one sample in a study of T cell responses to AZD1222 COVID-19 vaccine. Here immunoSEQ multiplex PCR was the method, and the copy in TCRdb shows in-frame clones only, minus some. The sample records 110,000 or so clones, roughly 89% being singletons. Source: peripheral blood, taken 28 days after the second AZD1222 dose. The receptors come from an adult who received the AZD1222 COVID-19 vaccine. CDR3s include the opening cysteine and the closing phenylalanine or tryptophan. Each record gives: clone size, V gene, J gene, D gene, CDR3 DNA, CDR3 protein. The D gene is left open where the match is weak. Clone sizes are given selectively: once, few, many, or a class where the clone is expanded.

.	TRBV7-9	TRBJ1-3	TRBD1	TGTGCCAGCAGTTACAGGGGCTCTGGAAACACCATATATTTT	CASSYRGSGNTIYF
.	TRBV19	TRBJ2-3	.	TGTGCCAGTAGTATAGACGAGACTAGATTCGGCACAGATACGCAGTATTTT	CASSIDETRFGTDTQYF
.	TRBV6-5	TRBJ2-7	.	TGTGCCAGCAGTTACGAGCCCGCTTACGAGCAGTACTTC	CASSYEPAYEQYF
.	TRBV28	TRBJ2-2	.	TGTGCCAGCAGTTTAATTTCGGCGGGCTCGAACACCGGGGAGCTGTTTTTT	CASSLISAGSNTGELFF
.	TRBV18	TRBJ2-7	.	TGTGCCAGCTCACCACCGTTAGCTAGAACTAACGAGCAGTACTTC	CASSPPLARTNEQYF
.	TRBV19	TRBJ1-6	.	TGTGCCAGTAGTCCACCGCAGGGGCGCTCACCCCTCCACTTT	CASSPPQGRSPLHF
.	TRBV16	TRBJ2-1	TRBD1	TGTGCCAGCAGCCAATCGATCGCGGACAGGGAGTTCTTC	CASSQSIADREFF
.	TRBV28	TRBJ2-7	.	TGTGCCAGCAGTTCCCCGGGGAGGTACGAGCAGTACTTC	CASSSPGRYEQYF
.	TRBV2	TRBJ1-5	.	TGTGCCAGCAGTCGGGACGCCACTAGCAATCAGCCCCAGCATTTT	CASSRDATSNQPQHF
.	TRBV5-1	TRBJ2-5	.	TGCGCCAGCAGCTTAACAGGGACCCAAGAGACCCAGTACTTC	CASSLTGTQETQYF
.	TRBV28	TRBJ1-1	.	TGTGCCAGCAGTTTTGGGCGGAGGCGGGGGCTTCTCACTGAAGCTTTCTTT	CASSFGRRRGLLTEAFF
once	TRBV9	TRBJ2-7	.	TGTGCCAGCAGCGTAGGATACGGATCCTACGAGCAGTACTTC	CASSVGYGSYEQYF
.	TRBV29-1	TRBJ2-3	TRBD1	TGCAGCGTTCTAGGGGGCTTCGCAGATACGCAGTATTTT	CSVLGGFADTQYF
once	TRBV7-9	TRBJ1-2	TRBD1	TGTGCCAGCAGCCACTGGAGGGCAGGGGGCTCCTATGGCTACACCTTC	CASSHWRAGGSYGYTF
once	TRBV6-1	TRBJ2-1	TRBD1	TGTGCCAGCAGTGCACCGATTTGGGACAGGGGGGGCAATGAGCAGTTCTTC	CASSAPIWDRGGNEQFF
.	TRBV3-1/TRBV3-2	TRBJ1-1	.	TGTGCCAGCAGCCAAGATCGTCCAGGAGTAGCAGGGACGGGGACTGAAGCTTTCTTT	CASSQDRPGVAGTGTEAFF
.	TRBV6-4	TRBJ2-3	TRBD2	TGTGCCAGCAGTGACACAACTAGCGGGGGCGCAGATACGCAGTATTTT	CASSDTTSGGADTQYF
.	TRBV7-7	TRBJ2-2	.	TGTGCTAGCAGCTTAGGGGGCACCGGGGAGCTGTTTTTT	CASSLGGTGELFF
.	TRBV9	TRBJ2-3	.	TGTGCCAGCAGCGTCAGAGGACGGATTTCTAGCACAGATACGCAGTATTTT	CASSVRGRISSTDTQYF
.	TRBV28	TRBJ1-5	.	TGTGCCAGCAGCCGCTGGGGTGGTGGGAAGTTCGATCAGCCCCAGCATTTT	CASSRWGGGKFDQPQHF
.	TRBV10-1	TRBJ1-2	TRBD1	TGCGCCAGCAGCGAACGTTTCTTTGACAGGGGATCCGGCTACACCTTC	CASSERFFDRGSGYTF
once	TRBV14	TRBJ1-1	TRBD1	TGTGCCAGCAGCCGGACAGGGCGGGTCACTGAAGCTTTCTTT	CASSRTGRVTEAFF
.	TRBV7-6	TRBJ1-2	TRBD1	TGTGCCAGCAGCCTCCGACAGGGGGCGGATGGCTACACCTTC	CASSLRQGADGYTF
.	TRBV7-2	TRBJ2-7	.	TGTGCCAGCAGCTTCCCCAAGGGACGGAGCTCCTACGAGCAGTACTTC	CASSFPKGRSSYEQYF
.	TRBV30	TRBJ1-3	.	TGTGCCTGTCTCCCCCTGGGGGGGATGGGAAACACCATATATTTT	CACLPLGGMGNTIYF
.	TRBV23-1	TRBJ2-3	TRBD2	TGCGCCAGCAGTCAATCGTTACAGGGCAGAGGACTAGCGGGAGGGTCTAGCACAGATACGCAGTATTTT	CASSQSLQGRGLAGGSSTDTQYF
.	TRBV5-1	TRBJ2-1	.	TGCGCCAGCAGCCCGACGGGGAATGAGCAGTTCTTC	CASSPTGNEQFF
.	TRBV5-4	TRBJ2-7	.	TGTGCCAGCAGCTTGTTTGGGGTGGGGTACGAGCAGTACTTC	CASSLFGVGYEQYF
.	TRBV11-3	TRBJ1-6	.	TGTGCCAGCAGCTTAGAATATTTGGATTCACCCCTCCACTTT	CASSLEYLDSPLHF
.	TRBV27	TRBJ2-7	.	TGTGCCAGCAGCCAGTTCAGAGGGACTGAGGAGCAGTACTTC	CASSQFRGTEEQYF
.	TRBV7-6	TRBJ1-3	.	TGTGCCAGCAGCTTAAGGCAGGCCGGTGGAAACACCATATATTTT	CASSLRQAGGNTIYF
.	TRBV5-6	TRBJ2-7	TRBD1	TGTGCCAGCAGCTTTGGGACAGGGGGGTACGAGCAGTACTTC	CASSFGTGGYEQYF
.	TRBV9	TRBJ2-1	.	TGTGCCAGCAGTCGCCGCCGGGATAGGGACAATGAGCAGTTCTTC	CASSRRRDRDNEQFF
few	TRBV7-9	TRBJ2-2	.	TGTGCCAGCAGCCGCAGGATAGACAGGAATAACACCGGGGAGCTGTTTTTT	CASSRRIDRNNTGELFF
.	TRBV7-2	TRBJ2-7	.	TGTGCCAGCAGCCCCGCCCGGAAGGGGGAGCAGTACTTC	CASSPARKGEQYF
.	TRBV18	TRBJ2-2	TRBD1	TGTGCCAGCTCACCTTTGGGACAGGGGAACACCGGGGAGCTGTTTTTT	CASSPLGQGNTGELFF
.	TRBV4-1	TRBJ2-1	TRBD2	TGCGCCAGCAGCCAAGTGGGACTAGCGGGGGTCAATGAGCAGTTCTTC	CASSQVGLAGVNEQFF